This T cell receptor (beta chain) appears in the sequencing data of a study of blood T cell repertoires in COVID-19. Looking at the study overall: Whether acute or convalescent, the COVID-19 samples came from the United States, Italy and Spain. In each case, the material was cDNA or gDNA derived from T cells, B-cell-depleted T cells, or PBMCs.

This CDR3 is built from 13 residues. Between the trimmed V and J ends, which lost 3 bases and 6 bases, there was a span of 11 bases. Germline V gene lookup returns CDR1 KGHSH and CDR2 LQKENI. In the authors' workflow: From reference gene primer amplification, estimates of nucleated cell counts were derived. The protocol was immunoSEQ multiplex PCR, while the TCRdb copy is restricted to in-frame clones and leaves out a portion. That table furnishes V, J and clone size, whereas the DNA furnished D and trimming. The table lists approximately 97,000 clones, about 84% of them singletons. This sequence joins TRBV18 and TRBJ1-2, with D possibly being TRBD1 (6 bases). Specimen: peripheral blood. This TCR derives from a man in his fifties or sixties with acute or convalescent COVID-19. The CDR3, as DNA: TGTGCCAGCTCACCGAACAGGGTGGATGGCTACACCTTC. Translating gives CASSPNRVDGYTF.